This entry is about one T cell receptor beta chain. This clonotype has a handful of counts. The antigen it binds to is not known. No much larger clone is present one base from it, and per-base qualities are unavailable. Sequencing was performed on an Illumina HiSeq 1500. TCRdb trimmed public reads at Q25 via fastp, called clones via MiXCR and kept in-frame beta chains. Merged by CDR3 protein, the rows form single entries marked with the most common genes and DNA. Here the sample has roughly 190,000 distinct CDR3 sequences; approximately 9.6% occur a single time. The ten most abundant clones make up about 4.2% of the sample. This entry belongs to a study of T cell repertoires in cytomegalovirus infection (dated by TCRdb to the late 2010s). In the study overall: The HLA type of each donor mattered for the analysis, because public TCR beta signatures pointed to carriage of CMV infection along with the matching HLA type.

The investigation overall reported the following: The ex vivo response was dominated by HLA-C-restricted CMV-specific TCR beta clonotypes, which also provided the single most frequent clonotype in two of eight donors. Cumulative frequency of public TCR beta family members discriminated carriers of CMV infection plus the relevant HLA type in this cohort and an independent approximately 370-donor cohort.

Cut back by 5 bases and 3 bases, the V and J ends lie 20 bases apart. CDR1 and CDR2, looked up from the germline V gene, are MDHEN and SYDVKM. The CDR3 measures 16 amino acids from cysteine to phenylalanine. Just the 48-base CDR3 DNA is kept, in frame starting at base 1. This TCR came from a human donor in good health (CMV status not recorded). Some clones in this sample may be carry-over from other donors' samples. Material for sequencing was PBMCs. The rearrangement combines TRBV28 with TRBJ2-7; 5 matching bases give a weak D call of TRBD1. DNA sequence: TGTGCCAGCAGTCAAGGGGCCAGGGTTGGGGACTACGAGCAGTACTTC. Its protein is CASSQGARVGDYEQYF.